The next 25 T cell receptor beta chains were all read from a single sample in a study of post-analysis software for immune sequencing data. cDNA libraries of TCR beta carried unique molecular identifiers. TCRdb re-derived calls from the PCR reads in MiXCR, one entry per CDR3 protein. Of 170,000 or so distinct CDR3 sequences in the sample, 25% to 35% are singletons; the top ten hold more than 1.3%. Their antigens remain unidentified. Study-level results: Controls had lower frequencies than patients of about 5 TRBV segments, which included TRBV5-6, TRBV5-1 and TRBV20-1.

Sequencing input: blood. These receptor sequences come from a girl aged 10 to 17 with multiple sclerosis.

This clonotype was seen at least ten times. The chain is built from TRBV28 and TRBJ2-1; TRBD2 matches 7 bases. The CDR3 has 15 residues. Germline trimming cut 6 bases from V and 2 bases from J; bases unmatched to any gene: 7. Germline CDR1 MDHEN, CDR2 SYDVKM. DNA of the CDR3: TGTGCCAGCAGCCCCACAGGACTAGCCTACAATGAGCAGTTCTTC. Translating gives CASSPTGLAYNEQFF.

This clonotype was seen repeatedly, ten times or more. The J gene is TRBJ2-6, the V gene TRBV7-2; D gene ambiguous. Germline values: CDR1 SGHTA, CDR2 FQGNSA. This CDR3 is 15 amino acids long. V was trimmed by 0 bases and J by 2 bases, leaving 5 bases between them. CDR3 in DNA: TGTGCCAGCAGCTTAGCAGGGCCTGGGGCCAACGTCCTGACTTTC. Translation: CASSLAGPGANVLTF.

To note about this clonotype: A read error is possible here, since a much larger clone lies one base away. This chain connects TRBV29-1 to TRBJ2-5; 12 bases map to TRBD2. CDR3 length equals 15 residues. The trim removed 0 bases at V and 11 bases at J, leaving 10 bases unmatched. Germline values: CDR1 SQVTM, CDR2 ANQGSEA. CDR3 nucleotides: TGCAGCGTTGAAGATGGGCTAGCGGGAGGGAATGAGCAGTACTTC. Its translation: CSVEDGLAGGNEQYF.

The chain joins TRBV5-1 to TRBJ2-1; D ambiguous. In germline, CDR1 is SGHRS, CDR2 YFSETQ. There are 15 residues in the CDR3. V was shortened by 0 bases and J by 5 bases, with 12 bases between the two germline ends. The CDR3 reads CASSLDSPANNEQFF. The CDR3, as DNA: TGCGCCAGCAGCTTGGACAGTCCGGCCAACAATGAGCAGTTCTTC.

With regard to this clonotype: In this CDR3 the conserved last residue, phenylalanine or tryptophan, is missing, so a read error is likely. CDR3 nucleotide sequence: TGTGCCAGTAGGCCGGGAGGGGTGTCAGATGGCTACACCTCC. This codes for CASRPGGVSDGYTS. V usage is TRBV19 and J usage is TRBJ1-2; a weak D match, TRBD1 (5 bases). This CDR3 is 14 amino acids long. Germline V gene data show CDR1 as LNHDA and CDR2 as SQIVND (reference sequence). Trimming took 6 bases from V and 6 from J, leaving 17 bases between them.

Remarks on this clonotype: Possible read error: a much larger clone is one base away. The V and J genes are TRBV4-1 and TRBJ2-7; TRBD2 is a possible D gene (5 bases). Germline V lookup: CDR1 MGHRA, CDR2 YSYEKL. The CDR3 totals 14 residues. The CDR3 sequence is CASGQVDYPDEQYF. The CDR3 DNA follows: TGCGCCAGCGGCCAGGTCGACTACCCGGACGAGCAGTACTTC.

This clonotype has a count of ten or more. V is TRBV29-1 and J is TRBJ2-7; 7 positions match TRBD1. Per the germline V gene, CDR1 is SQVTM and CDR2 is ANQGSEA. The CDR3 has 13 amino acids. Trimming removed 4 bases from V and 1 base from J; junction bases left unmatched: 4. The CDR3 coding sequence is TGCAGCGTTGGAGAGGGACAGTCCTACGAGCAGTACTTC. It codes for CSVGEGQSYEQYF.

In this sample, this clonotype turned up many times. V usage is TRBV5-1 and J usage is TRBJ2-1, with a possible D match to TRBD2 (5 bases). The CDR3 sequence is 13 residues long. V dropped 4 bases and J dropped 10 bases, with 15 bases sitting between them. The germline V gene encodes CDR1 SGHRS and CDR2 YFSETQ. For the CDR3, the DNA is TGCGCCAGCAGCGCCGGGGAGATGACCGAGCAGTTCTTC. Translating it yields CASSAGEMTEQFF.

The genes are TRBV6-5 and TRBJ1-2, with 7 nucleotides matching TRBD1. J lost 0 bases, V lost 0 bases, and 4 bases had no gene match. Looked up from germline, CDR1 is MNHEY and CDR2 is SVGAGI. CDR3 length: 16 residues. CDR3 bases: TGTGCCAGCAGTTACTCATTACAGGGGACTAACTATGGCTACACCTTC. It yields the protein CASSYSLQGTNYGYTF.

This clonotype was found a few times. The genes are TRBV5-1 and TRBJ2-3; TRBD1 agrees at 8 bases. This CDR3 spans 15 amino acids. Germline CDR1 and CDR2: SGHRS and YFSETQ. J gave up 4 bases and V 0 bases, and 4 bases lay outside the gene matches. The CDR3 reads CASSLGDRISDTQYF. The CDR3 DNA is TGCGCCAGCAGCTTGGGGGACAGGATTTCAGATACGCAGTATTTT.

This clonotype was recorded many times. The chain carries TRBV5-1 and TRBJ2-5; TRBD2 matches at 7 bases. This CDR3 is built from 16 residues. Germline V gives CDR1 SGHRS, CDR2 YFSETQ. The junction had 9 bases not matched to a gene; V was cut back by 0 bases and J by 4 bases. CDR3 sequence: CASSLGLAESGETQYF. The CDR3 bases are TGCGCCAGCAGCTTGGGTCTAGCGGAGTCCGGAGAGACCCAGTACTTC.

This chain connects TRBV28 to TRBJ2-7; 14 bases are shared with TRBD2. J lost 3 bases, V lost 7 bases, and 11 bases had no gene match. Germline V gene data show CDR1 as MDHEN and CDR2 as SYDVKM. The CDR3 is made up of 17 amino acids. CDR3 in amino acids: CASNLGGLAGGFYEQYF. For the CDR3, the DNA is TGTGCCAGCAACCTCGGAGGACTAGCGGGAGGCTTCTACGAGCAGTACTTC.

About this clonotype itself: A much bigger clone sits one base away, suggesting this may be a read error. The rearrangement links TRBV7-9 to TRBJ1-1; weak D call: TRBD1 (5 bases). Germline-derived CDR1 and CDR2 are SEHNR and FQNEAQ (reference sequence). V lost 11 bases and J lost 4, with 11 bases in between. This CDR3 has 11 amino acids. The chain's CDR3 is CAGRGTTEAFF. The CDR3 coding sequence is TGTGCCGGTAGGGGAACCACTGAAGCTTTCTTT.

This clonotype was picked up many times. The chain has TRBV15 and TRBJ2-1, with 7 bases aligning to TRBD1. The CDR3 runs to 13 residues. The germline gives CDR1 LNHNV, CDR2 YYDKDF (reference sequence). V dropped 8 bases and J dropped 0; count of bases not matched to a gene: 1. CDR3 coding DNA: TGTGCCACCGGGACAGACTCCTACAATGAGCAGTTCTTC. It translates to CATGTDSYNEQFF. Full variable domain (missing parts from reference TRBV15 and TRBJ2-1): DAMVIQNPRYQVTQFGKPVTLSCSQTLNHNVMYWYQQKSSQAPKLLFHYYDKDFNNEADTPDNFQSRRPNTSFCFLDIRSPGLGDTAMYLCATGTDSYNEQFFGPGTRLTVL.

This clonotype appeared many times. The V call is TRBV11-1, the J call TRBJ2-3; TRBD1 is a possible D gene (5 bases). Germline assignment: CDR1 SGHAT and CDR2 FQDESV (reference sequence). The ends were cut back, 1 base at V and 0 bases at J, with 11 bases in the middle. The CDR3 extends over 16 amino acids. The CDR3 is CASSLGRVWSTDTQYF. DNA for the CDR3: TGTGCCAGCAGCTTAGGCAGGGTGTGGAGCACAGATACGCAGTATTTT.

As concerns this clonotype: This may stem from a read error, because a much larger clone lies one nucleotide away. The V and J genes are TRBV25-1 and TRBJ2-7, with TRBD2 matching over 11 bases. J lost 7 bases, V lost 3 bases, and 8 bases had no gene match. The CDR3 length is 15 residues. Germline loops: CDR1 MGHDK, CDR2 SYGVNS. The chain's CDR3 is CASSDAGTSGNEQYF. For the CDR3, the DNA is TGTGCCAGCAGTGATGCCGGGACTAGCGGAAATGAGCAGTACTTC.

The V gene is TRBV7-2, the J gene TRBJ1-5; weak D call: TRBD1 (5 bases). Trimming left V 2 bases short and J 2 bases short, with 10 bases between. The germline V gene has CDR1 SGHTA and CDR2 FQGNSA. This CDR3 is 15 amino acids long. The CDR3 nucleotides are TGTGCCAGCAGCTTAAAGTGGGGGGGCAATCAGCCCCAGCATTTT. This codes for CASSLKWGGNQPQHF.

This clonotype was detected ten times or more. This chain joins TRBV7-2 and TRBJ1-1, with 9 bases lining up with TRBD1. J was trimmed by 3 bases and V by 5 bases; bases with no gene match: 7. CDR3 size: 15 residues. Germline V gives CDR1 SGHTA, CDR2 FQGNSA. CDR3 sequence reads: CASSQDGTGYTEAFF. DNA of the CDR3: TGTGCCAGCAGCCAAGACGGGACAGGGTACACTGAAGCTTTCTTT. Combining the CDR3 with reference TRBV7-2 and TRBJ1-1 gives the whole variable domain GAGVSQSPSNKVTEKGKDVELRCDPISGHTALYWYRQSLGQGLEFLIYFQGNSAPDKSGLPSDRFSAERTGGSVSTLTIQRTQQEDSAVYLCASSQDGTGYTEAFFGQGTRLTVV.

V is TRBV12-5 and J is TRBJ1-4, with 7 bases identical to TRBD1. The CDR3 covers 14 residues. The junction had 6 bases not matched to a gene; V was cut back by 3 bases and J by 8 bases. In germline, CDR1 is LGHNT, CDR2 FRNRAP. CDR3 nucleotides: TGTGCTAGTGGTTTTGTAGGACAGGACGAAAAACTGTTTTTT. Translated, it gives CASGFVGQDEKLFF.

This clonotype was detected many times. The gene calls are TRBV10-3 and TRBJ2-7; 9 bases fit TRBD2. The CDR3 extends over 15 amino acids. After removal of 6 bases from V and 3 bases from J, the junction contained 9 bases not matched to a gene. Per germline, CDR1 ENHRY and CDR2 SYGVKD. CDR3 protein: CAISLAGPPDYEQYF. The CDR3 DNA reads TGTGCCATCAGCCTAGCGGGACCTCCTGACTACGAGCAGTACTTC.

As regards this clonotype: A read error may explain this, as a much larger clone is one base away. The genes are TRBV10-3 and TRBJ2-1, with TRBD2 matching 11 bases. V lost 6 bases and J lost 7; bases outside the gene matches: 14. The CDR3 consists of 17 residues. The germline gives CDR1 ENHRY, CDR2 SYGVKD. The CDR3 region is CAIRPLVAGGVGNEQFF. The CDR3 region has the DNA TGTGCCATCAGGCCCCTTGTAGCGGGAGGGGTAGGGAATGAGCAGTTCTTC.

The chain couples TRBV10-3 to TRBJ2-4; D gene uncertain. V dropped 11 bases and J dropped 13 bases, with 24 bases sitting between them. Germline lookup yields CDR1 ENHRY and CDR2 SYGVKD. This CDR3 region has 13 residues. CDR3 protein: CALSASQAEGQYF. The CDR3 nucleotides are TGTGCCCTCTCAGCGAGTCAGGCGGAAGGGCAGTACTTC.

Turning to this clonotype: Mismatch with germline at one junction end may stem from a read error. The CDR3 bases are TGCGCCGGCAGCCCGAGCGGGGGATACAATGAGCAGTTCTTC. It translates to CAGSPSGGYNEQFF. The gene calls are TRBV5-1 and TRBJ2-1, with 8 bases lining up with TRBD2. The CDR3 spans 14 residues. Germline loops: CDR1 SGHRS, CDR2 YFSETQ.

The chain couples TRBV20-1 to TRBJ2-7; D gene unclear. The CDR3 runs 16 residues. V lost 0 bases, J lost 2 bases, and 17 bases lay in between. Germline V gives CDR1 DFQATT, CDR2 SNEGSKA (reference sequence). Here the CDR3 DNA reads TGCAGTGCTAGAGATAATTCGGGCCACTTAGCCTACGAGCAGTACTTC. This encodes CSARDNSGHLAYEQYF.

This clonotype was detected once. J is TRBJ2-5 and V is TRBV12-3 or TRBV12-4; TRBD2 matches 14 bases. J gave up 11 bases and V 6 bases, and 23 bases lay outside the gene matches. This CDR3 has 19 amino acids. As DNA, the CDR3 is TGTGCCAGCAGACCGGGACTAGCGGGAGTGCCAGCCTCCTACAATGAGCAGTACTTC. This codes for CASRPGLAGVPASYNEQYF.